These 30 T cell receptor beta chains share one sample of origin, sequenced in a study of OX40 agonist ivuxolimab in advanced cancers. Only in-frame clones appear in the TCRdb table, and some are missing; sequencing was by immunoSEQ multiplex PCR. The sample lists about 48,000 clones; roughly 85% were seen once. The sample consisted of CD4+ or CD8+ T cells sorted from blood, taken in a trial of the OX40 agonist ivuxolimab. The receptors stem from an adult with an advanced solid tumor such as melanoma, head and neck, liver or kidney cancer.

This clone was detected only once. The V gene is TRBV5-4, the J gene TRBJ2-7; tentative D call: TRBD2 (5 bases). The CDR3 sequence is 15 residues long. V lost 2 bases, J lost 0 bases, and 12 bases lay in between. The V gene's germline CDR1 is SGHNT and CDR2 YYREEE (reference sequence). As DNA, the CDR3 is TGTGCCAGCAGCTTTTGGACTGGCGGCTCCTACGAGCAGTACTTC. Translating gives CASSFWTGGSYEQYF.

The chain joins TRBV7-8 to TRBJ1-1; 9 bases are a match to TRBD1. The CDR3 is 14 amino acids. J gave up 3 bases and V 5 bases, and 4 bases lay outside the gene matches. Germline loops: CDR1 SGHVS, CDR2 FQNEAQ. The DNA for the CDR3 is TGTGCCAGCAGCGGACGGGACAGGGACACTGAAGCTTTCTTT. Encoded protein: CASSGRDRDTEAFF.

This clone has a single count. The V gene is TRBV11-1, the J gene TRBJ2-1; 9 bases align to TRBD2. V shed 2 bases and J 7 bases; nucleotides not matched to a gene: 9. The length of the CDR3 is 16 residues. The germline V gene has CDR1 SGHAT and CDR2 FQDESV (reference sequence). CDR3: CASSLSGGRATNEQFF. The CDR3 region has the DNA TGTGCCAGCAGCTTAAGCGGCGGGAGGGCCACGAATGAGCAGTTCTTC.

This clone was seen only a few times. This chain connects TRBV29-1 to TRBJ1-1, with 9 bases that match TRBD1. The CDR3 covers 15 residues. Germline-derived CDR1 and CDR2 are SQVTM and ANQGSEA. Trimming took 5 bases from V and 7 from J; bases not matched to a gene: 14. The CDR3 spells CSVRGENRGRGEAFF. The DNA for the CDR3 is TGCAGCGTTAGGGGAGAGAACAGGGGGCGTGGTGAAGCTTTCTTT.

Within the sample, this clone is medium-sized. The chain joins TRBV6-1 to TRBJ2-7; D perhaps matches TRBD2 (5 bases). CDR1 and CDR2 from the germline V gene are MNHNS and SASEGT. CDR3 length: 14 amino acids. V was cut by 8 bases and J by 2 bases, with 16 bases left in between. This CDR3 is CASVGIQRPYEQYF. Written as DNA, the CDR3 is TGTGCCAGCGTGGGGATCCAGCGGCCCTACGAGCAGTACTTC.

The J gene is TRBJ1-6, the V gene TRBV5-1; D remains unclear. CDR3 size: 13 residues. The germline V gene has CDR1 SGHRS and CDR2 YFSETQ. The V end was cut by 3 bases, the J end by 8 bases, with 9 bases between. The CDR3 region is CASSSQLDSPLHF. The CDR3 coding sequence is TGCGCCAGCAGCTCACAGCTTGATTCACCCCTCCACTTT.

The V call is TRBV19, the J call TRBJ2-7; either TRBD1 or TRBD2 may supply D (5 bases each). CDR1 is LNHDA and CDR2 is SQIVND in the germline V gene (reference sequence). This CDR3 spans 13 amino acids. Trimming took off 3 bases at V and 4 bases at J, with 10 bases between the two ends. The CDR3 here is CASSMGRGYEQYF. In nucleotides, the CDR3 is TGTGCCAGTAGTATGGGACGAGGATACGAGCAGTACTTC.

This chain connects TRBV5-4 to TRBJ2-5; TRBD2 is a possible D gene (7 bases). The germline V gene has CDR1 SGHNT and CDR2 YYREEE (reference sequence). V shed 4 bases and J shed 2 bases, with 21 bases lying between them. CDR3 length: 17 residues. The CDR3 region has the DNA TGTGCCAGCAGCGTCCTAAGGGGGGGGGATGGGCAAGAGACCCAGTACTTC. Translating gives CASSVLRGGDGQETQYF.

The chain uses TRBV2 and TRBJ2-7; no reliable D call. Trimming left V 6 bases short and J 1 base short, with 7 bases between. In germline, CDR1 is SNHLY, CDR2 FYNNEI. This CDR3 region has 12 residues. CDR3 nucleotide sequence: TGTGCCAGCAGAAGCCAATCCTACGAGCAGTACTTC. Its protein is CASRSQSYEQYF.

As to this clone: Its ends do not fully match the called genes, so a read error is possible. The chain is built from TRBV28 and TRBJ1-1, with D possibly TRBD1 on 6 matching bases. Germline CDR1 and CDR2: MDHEN and SYDVKM. The CDR3 totals 12 residues. In DNA form, the CDR3 reads TGTGCCAGCAGTTTGGGCAGGGGATGGAGGATCTTT. This encodes CASSLGRGWRIF. The whole variable domain, remainder taken from reference TRBV28 and TRBJ1-1, is DVKVTQSSRYLVKRTGEKVFLECVQDMDHENMFWYRQDPGLGLRLIYFSYDVKMKEKGDIPEGYSVSREKKERFSLILESASTNQTSMYLCASSLGRGWRIFGQGTRLTVV.

The table lists this clone with a count of one. The rearrangement joins TRBV27 to TRBJ2-5; 8 positions agree with TRBD2. Germline V lookup: CDR1 MNHEY, CDR2 SMNVEV (reference sequence). V dropped 0 bases and J dropped 7; count of bases not matched to a gene: 4. CDR3 size: 14 residues. The chain's CDR3 is CASSLSIAGRTQYF. As DNA, the CDR3 is TGTGCCAGCAGTTTATCGATAGCGGGACGGACCCAGTACTTC.

V gene TRBV2 combines with J gene TRBJ2-7, with D perhaps TRBD1 or TRBD2 (5 bases each). CDR3 length: 14 amino acids. The V gene's germline CDR1 is SNHLY and CDR2 FYNNEI. V lost 6 bases to trimming and J lost 0 bases, with 12 bases between them. CDR3 in amino acids: CASSRTDSSYEQYF. CDR3 bases: TGTGCCAGCAGCCGGACTGACAGCTCCTACGAGCAGTACTTC.

V is TRBV2 and J is TRBJ2-2, with 8 nucleotides matching TRBD2. This CDR3 is built from 15 residues. V shed 7 bases, J shed 7 bases, and the junction held 11 bases outside the gene matches. Germline V gene data show CDR1 as SNHLY and CDR2 as FYNNEI. CDR3 sequence (DNA): TGTGCCAGCACCACTAGCGGTACTTATGGCGGGGAGCTGTTTTTT. Amino acids: CASTTSGTYGGELFF.

The chain joins TRBV18 to TRBJ1-5; 10 bases are a match to TRBD1. The CDR3 has 16 amino acids. Losses at the gene ends were 3 bases for V and 7 bases for J; bases not matched to a gene: 9. Germline V CDR1 and CDR2: KGHSH, LQKENI. The DNA for the CDR3 is TGTGCCAGCTCACCCCCGGGACAGGGGTCGGGGCAGCCCCAGCATTTT. Translating gives CASSPPGQGSGQPQHF. Variable domain in full (rest from reference TRBV18 and TRBJ1-5): NAGVMQNPRHLVRRRGQEARLRCSPMKGHSHVYWYRQLPEEGLKFMVYLQKENIIDESGMPKERFSAEFPKEGPSILRIQQVVRGDSAAYFCASSPPGQGSGQPQHFGDGTRLSIL.

This clone has only a few counts. This chain links TRBV5-6 with TRBJ1-2; D gene unclear. CDR3 length equals 15 residues. Germline V gives CDR1 SGHDT, CDR2 YYEEEE. V was clipped by 0 bases and J by 8 bases, with 17 bases between them. CDR3 region: CASSLVERRTWGYTF. CDR3 in DNA: TGTGCCAGCAGCTTGGTAGAAAGAAGGACTTGGGGCTACACCTTC.

V is TRBV28 and J is TRBJ2-1; D unresolved. V dropped 7 bases and J dropped 2 bases, with 6 bases sitting between them. Germline CDR1 MDHEN, CDR2 SYDVKM. The CDR3 has 12 amino acids. CDR3: CASNRAYNEQFF. The CDR3 DNA reads TGTGCCAGCAATAGGGCCTACAATGAGCAGTTCTTC.

Only a few counts were recorded for this clone. This chain uses TRBV6-1 with TRBJ2-3; D might be TRBD1 or TRBD2, each matching 6 bases. The germline V gene has CDR1 MNHNS and CDR2 SASEGT. The CDR3 is 15 amino acids. Trimming pared 3 bases from V and 5 bases from J, leaving 15 bases between. CDR3 region: CASSEGGAAGDTQYF. CDR3 coding DNA: TGTGCCAGCAGTGAGGGGGGCGCAGCCGGAGATACGCAGTATTTT.

DNA of the CDR3: TGTGCCAGCAGTCGTAGCCGGGACAGGATTAATTCACCCCTCCACTTT. Translated: CASSRSRDRINSPLHF. This chain joins TRBV27 and TRBJ1-6, with 8 bases identical to TRBD1. The V segment lost 5 bases and the J segment 6 bases; nucleotides outside the gene matches: 9. This CDR3 contains 16 residues. Germline CDR1 reads MNHEY; CDR2 reads SMNVEV (reference sequence).

This clone was recorded only once. This chain connects TRBV19 to TRBJ2-5; D gene uncertain. The germline gives CDR1 LNHDA, CDR2 SQIVND (reference sequence). V was shortened by 5 bases and J by 4 bases, with 14 bases between the two germline ends. This CDR3 spans 14 amino acids. The CDR3: CASSHPPPSETQYF. The CDR3 DNA follows: TGTGCCAGTAGTCACCCCCCACCTTCAGAGACCCAGTACTTC. Variable domain in full (rest from reference TRBV19 and TRBJ2-5): DGGITQSPKYLFRKEGQNVTLSCEQNLNHDAMYWYRQDPGQGLRLIYYSQIVNDFQKGDIAEGYSVSREKKESFPLTVTSAQKNPTAFYLCASSHPPPSETQYFGPGTRLLVL.

The chain couples TRBV7-3 to TRBJ2-7; 7 nucleotides agree with TRBD2. Unmatched junction bases numbered 7, after V lost 1 base and J lost 7 bases. Per the germline V gene, CDR1 is SGHTA and CDR2 is FQGTGA. There are 14 residues in the CDR3. This CDR3 is CASSLMAGVREQYF. CDR3 bases: TGTGCCAGCAGCTTAATGGCGGGAGTTAGGGAGCAGTACTTC.

This rearrangement joins TRBV20-1 to TRBJ2-7; D remains ambiguous. The CDR3 has 11 residues. CDR1 is DFQATT, CDR2 SNEGSKA, per germline (reference sequence). Trimming took 5 bases from V and 5 from J, leaving 10 bases between them. The CDR3 DNA is TGCAGTGCTTTTAGCCGGGACGAGCAGTACTTC. It yields the protein CSAFSRDEQYF.

A single count supports this clone. This sequence joins TRBV28 and TRBJ1-5; 8 bases line up with TRBD1. V was clipped by 1 base and J by 5 bases; unmatched bases: 4. This CDR3 region has 15 residues. The germline V gene has CDR1 MDHEN and CDR2 SYDVKM. The CDR3 is CASSLLDRDHQPQHF. The DNA of the CDR3 is TGTGCCAGCAGTTTATTGGACAGGGACCATCAGCCCCAGCATTTT. The whole variable domain, filled in from reference TRBV28 and TRBJ1-5, reads DVKVTQSSRYLVKRTGEKVFLECVQDMDHENMFWYRQDPGLGLRLIYFSYDVKMKEKGDIPEGYSVSREKKERFSLILESASTNQTSMYLCASSLLDRDHQPQHFGDGTRLSIL.

This chain uses TRBV13 with TRBJ1-6; 10 bases align to TRBD1. Germline values: CDR1 PRHDT, CDR2 FYEKMQ (reference sequence). This CDR3 comprises 17 residues. Unmatched junction bases numbered 14, after V lost 5 bases and J lost 10 bases. In DNA, the CDR3 is TGTGCCAGCAGCCGGGGGACAGGGGACAGTAATGCGTCACCCCTCCACTTT. Protein product: CASSRGTGDSNASPLHF.

This chain joins TRBV4-2 and TRBJ2-3; 9 positions agree with TRBD2. The germline CDR1 and CDR2 sequences are LGHNA and YNFKEQ. J lost 0 bases, V lost 0 bases, and 10 bases had no gene match. This CDR3 spans 19 amino acids. CDR3 DNA sequence: TGTGCCAGCAGCCAAGATCCAGCGGGAGGACCCCTAAGCACAGATACGCAGTATTTT. The encoded protein is CASSQDPAGGPLSTDTQYF.

J is TRBJ2-5 and V is TRBV6-1, with TRBD1 matching 8 bases. The CDR3 is 14 amino acids. V lost 4 bases, J lost 5 bases, and 6 bases stayed unmatched. The germline V gene encodes CDR1 MNHNS and CDR2 SASEGT. CDR3 loop: CASSVGTGGETQYF. CDR3 DNA: TGTGCCAGCAGTGTAGGAACAGGGGGGGAGACCCAGTACTTC.

This clone appeared a few times. Other nucleotide sequences from this sample produce the same CDR3. The chain is built from TRBV18 and TRBJ2-7; D possibly matches TRBD1 or TRBD2 (5 bases each). The CDR3 has 13 residues. Trimming shortened V by 6 bases and J by 4 bases, and 13 bases separated the two germline ends. The germline V gene has CDR1 KGHSH and CDR2 LQKENI. The CDR3 protein is CASSRTEGYEQYF. The CDR3, as DNA: TGTGCCAGCTCCAGAACCGAGGGGTACGAGCAGTACTTC.

The chain links TRBV9 to TRBJ2-4; D ambiguous. The length of the CDR3 is 15 residues. Trimming removed 0 bases from V and 9 bases from J, with 16 bases in between. Germline V gives CDR1 SGDLS, CDR2 YYNGEE. The CDR3 region is CASSVALTPGGIQYF. DNA for the CDR3: TGTGCCAGCAGCGTAGCTCTGACCCCTGGTGGCATTCAGTACTTC.

This clone was counted a few times. The gene calls are TRBV5-1 and TRBJ1-1; tentatively, D is TRBD1 (6 bases). The CDR3 runs 14 residues. The V end lost 1 base, the J end lost 3 bases, and 10 bases lay between the germline ends. Germline V lookup: CDR1 SGHRS, CDR2 YFSETQ. The CDR3 bases are TGCGCCAGCAGCTTGCAGGGGTCGGACACTGAAGCTTTCTTT. Translating it yields CASSLQGSDTEAFF.

This clone occurred a few times. The V and J genes are TRBV5-5 and TRBJ2-5; maybe TRBD1 (5 bases). The CDR3 sequence is 13 residues long. Trimming stripped 4 bases from V and 3 bases from J, with 10 bases between. Germline-derived CDR1 and CDR2 are SGHKS and YYEKEE (reference sequence). CDR3 amino acids: CASSLGREETQYF. The CDR3 nucleotides are TGTGCCAGCAGCCTAGGCAGGGAAGAGACCCAGTACTTC.

This clone came up once. The CDR3 DNA sequence: TGTGCCAGCAGTGTTGACATCGGGCAAGAGACCCAGTACTTC. Translated, it gives CASSVDIGQETQYF. The chain is built from TRBV2 and TRBJ2-5; D gene unclear. Germline V lookup: CDR1 SNHLY, CDR2 FYNNEI. The CDR3 covers 14 residues. Trimming cost V 4 bases and J 2 bases, with 11 bases left between them.